These T cell receptor beta chains were read from a single sample in a study of early T cells in non-severe SARS-CoV-2 infection. TCRdb re-analysed the 5' RACE reads in MiXCR, keeping a single row per CDR3 protein. The sample includes 70,000 to 75,000 distinct CDR3 sequences, 12% to 15% of them seen just once. Material for sequencing was whole blood. Source of these receptors: an adult who was a healthcare worker with PCR-confirmed SARS-CoV-2 infection or an uninfected control (not recorded which). The CDR3 runs from the conserved cysteine through the conserved F or W. The size field is filled for only some rows; it gives once, few, many or a size class.

TRBV5-1	few	TRBJ1-1	CASSRLALAGGGNTEAFF
TRBV7-3	.	TRBJ2-7	CASSSPRPGGSEQYF
TRBV5-5	few	TRBJ1-4	CASSRASTNEKLFF
TRBV28	few	TRBJ1-3	CASTQGNTIYF
TRBV28	.	TRBJ2-4	CAILIPGPTKNIQYF
TRBV4-2	.	TRBJ2-7	CASSQELAETYEQYF
TRBV3-1	many	TRBJ1-6	CASSRNYNSPLHF
TRBV2	few	TRBJ1-1	CARGTTDTEAFF
TRBV7-3	many	TRBJ1-1	CASSLNRDTEAFF
TRBV3-1	.	TRBJ1-5	CASSQEGGPQHF
TRBV29-1	few	TRBJ2-3	CSVKGTLTDTQYF
TRBV5-1	.	TRBJ2-5	CASSGTGQQETQYF
TRBV7-9	few	TRBJ1-4	CASSFSEKLFF
TRBV28	few	TRBJ2-1	CASTRPNNEQFF
TRBV5-4	.	TRBJ2-3	CASSLNQPADTQYF
TRBV5-1	many	TRBJ2-5	CASRDQEETQYF
TRBV20-1	many	TRBJ1-1	CSARVGGHLNTEAFF
TRBV7-2	.	TRBJ1-3	CASSLLQANTIYF
TRBV7-3	.	TRBJ2-5	CASSLMGQQETQYF
TRBV27	.	TRBJ2-3	CASSPWTGRTDTQYF
TRBV20-1	few	TRBJ1-2	CSARTPGRDPLGYTF
TRBV28	.	TRBJ1-1	CASSLSTVYTEAFF
TRBV6-6	.	TRBJ1-2	CASSSPLTGIDYGYTF
TRBV2	few	TRBJ2-1	CASSPWRGDGNEQFF
TRBV27	.	TRBJ1-3	CASSSWPSSENTIYF
TRBV29-1	many	TRBJ2-5	CSVGLSGLETQYF
TRBV18	few	TRBJ2-3	CASSPLTSGHTDTQYF
TRBV7-3	.	TRBJ2-5	CASSPTGTSHPETQYF
TRBV6-5	.	TRBJ1-1	CASSYYRTGPNTEAFF
TRBV20-1	few	TRBJ1-6	CSAQDSNSPLHF
TRBV9	few	TRBJ2-7	CASSVELAGGHEQYF
TRBV6-6	.	TRBJ2-7	CASSLAGGSSYEQYF
TRBV5-1	many	TRBJ1-2	CASNSGYTF
TRBV12-3/TRBV12-4	few	TRBJ1-6	CASSLGQGLSPLHF
TRBV5-1	few	TRBJ2-5	CASSKGGRTETQYF
TRBV5-6	.	TRBJ2-1	CASSFGSGNEQFF
TRBV29-1	.	TRBJ2-7	CSVAQATYEQYF
TRBV7-9	few	TRBJ2-2	CASDDYPNTGELFF
TRBV29-1	.	TRBJ2-5	CSGGGKETQYF
TRBV6-6	many	TRBJ2-5	CASSLHSTGGFETQYF
TRBV4-3	few	TRBJ1-2	CASSQDLPTGMDYGYTF